The T cell receptor (beta chain) under discussion was sequenced for a study of shared clonotypes between healthy human individuals. V lost 4 bases to trimming and J lost 4 bases; unmatched junction nucleotides: 2. The germline gives CDR1 MDHEN, CDR2 SYDVKM. This CDR3 has 15 residues. Produced via immunoSEQ multiplex PCR; TCRdb's table is partial and in-frame only. The table has about 680,000 clones, roughly 72% seen once. The source is a woman in her twenties or thirties in good health. V and J are TRBV28 and TRBJ2-7, with 15 bases identical to TRBD2. Sequencing input: memory CD4+ T cells sorted from blood. Subset specified: CD45RA-negative fraction. The CDR3 loop is CASSSGLAGGYEQYF. The CDR3 bases are TGTGCCAGCAGTTCGGGACTAGCGGGAGGTTACGAGCAGTACTTC.